Shown below are 30 T cell receptor beta chains from a single sample sequenced in a study of blood T cell repertoires in COVID-19 (TCRdb year 2020). Library creation used the immunoSEQ multiplex PCR assay. Not all clones reach the TCRdb copy of this immuneACCESS table, which keeps in-frame sequences only. Checked studies attribute under half of the gap to unresolved V genes and leave the rest unexplained. The sample profile shows about 200,000 clones; around 84% of them were found once. The ten largest clones capture 10% to 15% of the sample. The sample taken for sequencing was peripheral blood. Receptors were obtained from a human donor in a cohort sampled during active COVID-19.

The V gene is TRBV7-2, the J gene TRBJ1-1; no firm D call. The V end lost 0 bases, the J end lost 1 base, and 6 bases lay between the germline ends. Per the germline V gene, CDR1 is SGHTA and CDR2 is FQGNSA. The CDR3 consists of 14 residues. Here the CDR3 DNA reads TGTGCCAGCAGCTTAGCTACAACGAACACTGAAGCTTTCTTT. This gives the protein CASSLATTNTEAFF.

The V and J genes are TRBV6-5 and TRBJ1-5, with TRBD1 matching 9 bases. The V gene's germline CDR1 is MNHEY and CDR2 SVGAGI. The CDR3 is 15 residues long. V dropped 6 bases and J dropped 4; count of bases not matched to a gene: 7. The CDR3 DNA follows: TGTGCCAGCAGCTTCAGCGGACAGGGGAATCAGCCCCAGCATTTT. It is translated as CASSFSGQGNQPQHF.

The chain links TRBV10-3 to TRBJ1-2, with D possibly being TRBD1 (5 bases). V lost 10 bases, J lost 4 bases, and 22 bases lay in between. Germline CDR1 reads ENHRY; CDR2 reads SYGVKD. The CDR3 runs 15 residues. The CDR3 nucleotides read TGTGCCACGGACCGAACGGGGGAGGGATTCTATGGCTACACCTTC. Translated: CATDRTGEGFYGYTF.

The chain combines TRBV19 with TRBJ1-1; D call uncertain. This CDR3 comprises 14 residues. The V gene's germline CDR1 is LNHDA and CDR2 SQIVND (reference sequence). Trimming took 5 bases from V and 5 from J, leaving 15 bases between them. The CDR3 sequence is CASSPPEGWTEAFF. For the CDR3, the DNA is TGTGCCAGTAGTCCCCCGGAGGGTTGGACTGAAGCTTTCTTT.

CDR3 loop: CASSPPPRGEKLFF. The CDR3 DNA reads TGTGCCAGCAGTCCCCCGCCCCGAGGGGAAAAACTGTTTTTT. V is TRBV27 and J is TRBJ1-4, with D unclear. Germline assignment: CDR1 MNHEY and CDR2 SMNVEV (reference sequence). V shed 5 bases and J shed 8 bases, with 15 bases lying between them. CDR3 size: 14 residues.

This clone was observed a few times. The chain has TRBV18 and TRBJ1-3; a weak D match, TRBD1 (6 bases). V was trimmed by 3 bases and J by 0 bases, leaving 12 bases between them. The CDR3 totals 16 residues. Germline values: CDR1 KGHSH, CDR2 LQKENI. The CDR3 here is CASSPLDSLSGNTIYF. The CDR3, as DNA: TGTGCCAGCTCACCCCTGGACAGCCTCTCTGGAAACACCATATATTTT. The variable domain in full, with the rest retrieved from reference TRBV18 and TRBJ1-3, is NAGVMQNPRHLVRRRGQEARLRCSPMKGHSHVYWYRQLPEEGLKFMVYLQKENIIDESGMPKERFSAEFPKEGPSILRIQQVVRGDSAAYFCASSPLDSLSGNTIYFGEGSWLTVV.

J is TRBJ2-2 and V is TRBV5-5, with a possible D match to TRBD1 (5 bases). The V gene lost 0 bases and the J gene lost 4 bases, with 7 bases spanning the gap. Germline CDR1 and CDR2: SGHKS and YYEKEE (reference sequence). This CDR3 is 14 amino acids long. CDR3 amino acids: CASSLGQGTGELFF. The CDR3 coding sequence is TGTGCCAGCAGCTTGGGGCAGGGCACCGGGGAGCTGTTTTTT.

V gene TRBV19 combines with J gene TRBJ1-5, with 9 bases matching TRBD1. The CDR3 consists of 16 residues. Germline CDR1 LNHDA, CDR2 SQIVND (reference sequence). J lost 1 base, V lost 7 bases, and 8 bases had no gene match. CDR3: CASIDRGLGSNQPQHF. In DNA form, the CDR3 reads TGTGCCAGTATTGACAGGGGGTTGGGGAGCAATCAGCCCCAGCATTTT. Variable domain in full (rest from reference TRBV19 and TRBJ1-5): DGGITQSPKYLFRKEGQNVTLSCEQNLNHDAMYWYRQDPGQGLRLIYYSQIVNDFQKGDIAEGYSVSREKKESFPLTVTSAQKNPTAFYLCASIDRGLGSNQPQHFGDGTRLSIL.

There are a few counts of this clone. The rearrangement links TRBV7-2 to TRBJ2-1; 12 nucleotides agree with TRBD2. The CDR3 has 17 amino acids. CDR1 is SGHTA, CDR2 FQGNSA, per germline. V shed 4 bases, J shed 7 bases, and the junction held 11 bases outside the gene matches. Here the CDR3 DNA reads TGTGCCAGCAGCTCCCGGAGACTAGCGGGAGTCGTAAATGAGCAGTTCTTC. It yields the protein CASSSRRLAGVVNEQFF.

This chain uses TRBV2 with TRBJ2-7, with a weak D call TRBD1 (7 bases). Germline values: CDR1 SNHLY, CDR2 FYNNEI. The CDR3 covers 14 residues. The germline V and J ends were trimmed by 7 bases and 3 bases, with 16 bases remaining between them. Here the CDR3 reads CASIRGRGIYEQYF. CDR3 nucleotides: TGTGCCAGCATTAGGGGGCGGGGAATCTACGAGCAGTACTTC.

The chain joins TRBV11-2 to TRBJ2-2; 8 positions match TRBD2. Trimming took 4 bases from V and 4 from J; bases not matched to a gene: 5. CDR3 size: 15 residues. Germline V gives CDR1 SGHAT, CDR2 FQNNGV. DNA of the CDR3: TGTGCCAGCAGCTCATTACGGGGGGGCACCGGGGAGCTGTTTTTT. Its translation is CASSSLRGGTGELFF.

V gene TRBV10-3 combines with J gene TRBJ2-7, with 7 bases fitting TRBD2. The CDR3 extends over 15 amino acids. The germline V gene has CDR1 ENHRY and CDR2 SYGVKD. J was trimmed by 0 bases and V by 6 bases; bases with no gene match: 8. The CDR3 coding sequence is TGTGCCATCAGAACGTCTAGCGGTAGCTCCTACGAGCAGTACTTC. Protein sequence: CAIRTSSGSSYEQYF.

The chain recombines TRBV11-2 with TRBJ2-1, with 9 bases that match TRBD2. Germline V gene lookup returns CDR1 SGHAT and CDR2 FQNNGV. The J segment lost 2 bases and the V segment lost 4 bases, leaving 9 bases of the junction unmatched. The CDR3 has 17 amino acids. This CDR3 reads CASSYGSSGATYNEQFF. In DNA form, the CDR3 reads TGTGCCAGCAGCTATGGGTCTAGCGGGGCTACCTACAATGAGCAGTTCTTC. The entire variable domain, with the rest obtained from reference TRBV11-2 and TRBJ2-1, is as follows: EAGVAQSPRYKIIEKRQSVAFWCNPISGHATLYWYQQILGQGPKLLIQFQNNGVVDDSQLPKDRFSAERLKGVDSTLKIQPAKLEDSAVYLCASSYGSSGATYNEQFFGPGTRLTVL.

The chain employs TRBV13 and TRBJ2-3; TRBD2 agrees at 9 bases. There are 17 residues in the CDR3. Trimming cost V 1 base and J 3 bases; bases outside gene matches: 8. Germline V gene lookup returns CDR1 PRHDT and CDR2 FYEKMQ (reference sequence). CDR3 in amino acids: CASSLAVSGSLTDTQYF. In nucleotides, the CDR3 is TGTGCCAGCAGCTTAGCTGTTAGCGGGAGTCTGACAGATACGCAGTATTTT.

The gene calls are TRBV6-5 and TRBJ2-7, with 11 positions matching TRBD2. The trim removed 5 bases at V and 2 bases at J, leaving 5 bases unmatched. Per germline, CDR1 MNHEY and CDR2 SVGAGI. This CDR3 is 15 amino acids long. The CDR3 nucleotides are TGTGCCAGCAGTCCCACTAGCGGGGGCGCCTACGAGCAGTACTTC. This sequence encodes CASSPTSGGAYEQYF.

The chain combines TRBV6-6 with TRBJ1-1; D is undetermined. The germline gives CDR1 MNHNY, CDR2 SVGAGI (reference sequence). CDR3 size: 14 residues. V lost 2 bases to trimming and J lost 0 bases, with 7 bases between them. The CDR3 reads CASSYADVNTEAFF. CDR3 in DNA: TGTGCCAGCAGTTACGCGGATGTGAACACTGAAGCTTTCTTT.

The genes are TRBV5-1 and TRBJ2-4, with 7 positions matching TRBD1. CDR1 is SGHRS, CDR2 YFSETQ, per germline. Germline trimming cut 4 bases from V and 2 bases from J; bases unmatched to any gene: 9. The CDR3 is 16 residues long. CDR3 coding DNA: TGCGCCAGCAGCATAGGGGGCACCGAGACCAAAAACATTCAGTACTTC. The encoded protein is CASSIGGTETKNIQYF. Combining the CDR3 with reference TRBV5-1 and TRBJ2-4 gives the whole variable domain KAGVTQTPRYLIKTRGQQVTLSCSPISGHRSVSWYQQTPGQGLQFLFEYFSETQRNKGNFPGRFSGRQFSNSRSEMNVSTLELGDSALYLCASSIGGTETKNIQYFGAGTRLSVL.

In DNA form, the CDR3 reads TGTGCCAGCAGCTTACAGGGGGCTCGTAATTCACCCCTCCACTTT. Residues: CASSLQGARNSPLHF. V gene TRBV5-4 combines with J gene TRBJ1-6; 9 bases map to TRBD1. The germline V gene has CDR1 SGHNT and CDR2 YYREEE (reference sequence). The CDR3 is 15 amino acids. The trim removed 2 bases at V and 6 bases at J, leaving 3 bases unmatched.

The rearrangement joins TRBV11-3 to TRBJ1-2; maybe TRBD1 (6 bases). V lost 7 bases to trimming and J lost 1 base, with 22 bases between them. The CDR3 consists of 17 residues. Germline loops: CDR1 SGHNT, CDR2 YENEEA. CDR3 loop: CASTADSPYMINYGYTF. The CDR3 bases are TGTGCCAGCACCGCGGACAGCCCGTACATGATTAACTATGGCTACACCTTC.

This clone was detected a few times. Other DNA sequences in the sample encode the same CDR3. The V gene is TRBV20-1, the J gene TRBJ1-5; D is ambiguous. The CDR3 spans 12 residues. Germline CDR1 DFQATT, CDR2 SNEGSKA (reference sequence). V gave up 3 bases and J gave up 2 bases, with 5 bases separating them. The chain's CDR3 is CSASSGNQPQHF. The CDR3 DNA reads as TGCAGTGCTAGTTCGGGCAATCAGCCCCAGCATTTT.

The J gene is TRBJ1-2, the V gene TRBV5-4, with TRBD1 matching 7 bases. CDR3 length: 14 residues. Per germline, CDR1 SGHNT and CDR2 YYREEE (reference sequence). J gave up 2 bases and V 2 bases, and 3 bases lay outside the gene matches. Here the CDR3 DNA reads TGTGCCAGCAGCTTTGACAGGGCGAACTATGGCTACACCTTC. Encoded protein: CASSFDRANYGYTF.

This rearrangement joins TRBV6-6 to TRBJ1-2; D possibly corresponds to TRBD1 (6 bases). The CDR3 spans 13 residues. The germline V and J ends were trimmed by 7 bases and 5 bases, with 14 bases remaining between them. Germline CDR1 is MNHNY and CDR2 is SVGAGI (reference sequence). CDR3 in amino acids: CASIPDRTYGYTF. Written as DNA, the CDR3 is TGTGCCAGCATCCCCGACAGGACATATGGCTACACCTTC.

The chain has TRBV7-9 and TRBJ2-2; 7 bases align to TRBD2. Germline trimming cut 10 bases from V and 3 bases from J; bases unmatched to any gene: 11. This CDR3 has 15 residues. Germline values: CDR1 SEHNR, CDR2 FQNEAQ (reference sequence). CDR3 protein: CANDPFGGDTGELFF. The CDR3 coding sequence is TGTGCCAACGACCCCTTTGGGGGGGACACCGGGGAGCTGTTTTTT.

The chain joins TRBV3-1 (or the pseudogene TRBV3-2) to TRBJ2-3; maybe TRBD2 (6 bases). The CDR3 spans 14 residues. V was trimmed by 5 bases and J by 6 bases, leaving 15 bases between them. Per germline, CDR1 LGHDT and CDR2 YNNKEL (reference sequence). CDR3 nucleotide sequence: TGTGCCAGCAGCTTTCAGCGGGTAAGGGATACGCAGTATTTT. Amino acid sequence: CASSFQRVRDTQYF.

This clone was picked up one time. This rearrangement joins TRBV30 to TRBJ2-7; D unclear. Trimming removed 2 bases at V and 6 bases at J, with 14 bases between. CDR3 length: 13 residues. Germline-derived CDR1 and CDR2 are GTSNPN and SVGIG (reference sequence). The CDR3: CAWSPPYYGEQYF. As DNA, the CDR3 is TGTGCCTGGAGTCCCCCCTACTACGGCGAGCAGTACTTC. Filled out from reference TRBV30 and TRBJ2-7, the complete variable domain reads SQTIHQWPATLVQPVGSPLSLECTVEGTSNPNLYWYRQAAGRGLQLLFYSVGIGQISSEVPQNLSASRPQDRQFILSSKKLLLSDSGFYLCAWSPPYYGEQYFGPGTRLTVT.

This sequence joins TRBV5-1 and TRBJ1-2; weak D call: TRBD1 (6 bases). Trimming left V 0 bases short and J 7 bases short, with 19 bases between. This CDR3 comprises 16 residues. The germline gives CDR1 SGHRS, CDR2 YFSETQ. The CDR3 sequence is CASSLASGGRGFGYTF. Written as DNA, the CDR3 is TGCGCCAGCAGCTTGGCGTCGGGTGGCAGGGGATTTGGCTACACCTTC.

The rearrangement links TRBV9 to TRBJ2-2; D is unclear. This CDR3 has 13 amino acids. From germline, CDR1 is SGDLS and CDR2 YYNGEE. V lost 3 bases and J lost 7, with 10 bases in between. The CDR3 protein is CASSDREIGELFF. The CDR3 DNA sequence: TGTGCCAGCAGCGACAGAGAAATCGGGGAGCTGTTTTTT. The entire variable domain, with the rest obtained from reference TRBV9 and TRBJ2-2, is as follows: DSGVTQTPKHLITATGQRVTLRCSPRSGDLSVYWYQQSLDQGLQFLIQYYNGEERAKGNILERFSAQQFPDLHSELNLSSLELGDSALYFCASSDREIGELFFGEGSRLTVL.

The V and J genes are TRBV19 and TRBJ2-7, with D maybe TRBD2 (6 bases). CDR3 length: 15 residues. Germline CDR1 LNHDA, CDR2 SQIVND (reference sequence). Deletions cut 5 bases from V and 5 bases from J, with 19 bases between. This CDR3 reads CASSGGTLPVDEQYF. CDR3 in DNA: TGTGCCAGTAGTGGAGGGACTCTCCCAGTGGACGAGCAGTACTTC.

This chain joins TRBV13 and TRBJ2-3; 7 bases are a match to TRBD1. The CDR3 contains 21 residues. Trimming took 2 bases from V and 0 from J; bases not matched to a gene: 20. Germline V lookup: CDR1 PRHDT, CDR2 FYEKMQ (reference sequence). CDR3 nucleotides: TGTGCCAGCAGCTTATTGGGAGAAGGTGTCAGGGGACAGAGAAGCACAGATACGCAGTATTTT. As protein: CASSLLGEGVRGQRSTDTQYF.

This rearrangement joins TRBV18 to TRBJ1-6; 7 bases are shared with TRBD1. This CDR3 spans 15 amino acids. The V gene end was trimmed by 3 bases and the J gene end by 8 bases; junction bases not matched to a gene: 7. Per the germline V gene, CDR1 is KGHSH and CDR2 is LQKENI. CDR3 bases: TGTGCCAGCTCACCGACCCGGGACAGAGATTCACCCCTCCACTTT. As protein: CASSPTRDRDSPLHF.